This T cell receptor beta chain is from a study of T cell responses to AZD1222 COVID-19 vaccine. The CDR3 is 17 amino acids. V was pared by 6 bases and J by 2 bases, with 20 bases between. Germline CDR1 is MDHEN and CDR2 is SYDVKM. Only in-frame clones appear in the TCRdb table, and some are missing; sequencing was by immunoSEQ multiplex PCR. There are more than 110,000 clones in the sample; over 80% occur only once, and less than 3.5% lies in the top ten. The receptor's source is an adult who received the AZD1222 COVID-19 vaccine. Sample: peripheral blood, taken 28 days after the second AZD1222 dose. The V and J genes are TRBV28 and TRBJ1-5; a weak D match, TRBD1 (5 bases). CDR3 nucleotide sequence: TGTGCCAGCAGAGTCGTTCAAGGGGCGTTTCGCAATCAGCCCCAGCATTTT. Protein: CASRVVQGAFRNQPQHF.